The T cell receptor beta chain under discussion was sequenced for a study of T cells in Graves' hyperthyroidism and ophthalmopathy (dated by TCRdb to 2018 to 2020). With regard to the full study: To identify TCR V-J signatures that set the groups apart, the researchers used a discovery cohort of approximately 98 patients, made up of 40 to 45 with Graves' ophthalmopathy and some 56 with stable Graves' hyperthyroidism. The paper reports TCR Vbeta CDR3 sequencing of approximately 140 peripheral blood samples: under 45 ophthalmopathy, about 75 hyperthyroidism and approximately 17 progressor patients. After blood sampling, hyperthyroidism patients were treated with methimazole at a starting dose of 30 mg daily, and ophthalmopathy patients were treated with high-dose intravenous methylprednisolone. An independent validation cohort of about 19 hyperthyroidism patients and about 16 patients who later progressed to ophthalmopathy tested prospective prediction of ophthalmopathy. For training and testing, the approximately 92 patients in the discovery cohort were randomly divided in a 7:3 ratio. In roughly six Graves' hyperthyroidism patients, the study also compared T-cell repertoires from thyroid tissue with T-cell repertoires from blood.

The study excluded patients with uncontrolled infections, other autoimmune diseases, pregnancy or lactation. Diagnoses relied on clinical symptoms, serum thyroxine and TRAb, thyroid ultrasound and orbital computed tomography. Total RNA was extracted using Trizol reagent, and RNA quality was assessed on an Agilent 2100 Bioanalyzer. Its CDR3 holds 14 amino acids, cysteine through phenylalanine. Solely the CDR3 DNA is kept, with 42 bases framed from the first base. Cut back by 5 bases and 1 base, the V and J ends lie 11 bases apart. For CDR1 and CDR2, the germline V gene lists SGHAT and FQNNGV. Amplification of TCR beta CDR3 regions was carried out from RNA transcripts. The first round of RT-PCR for the TCR CDR3 was performed with the HTBI primer set and the Qiagen OneStep RT-PCR kit. Libraries were constructed in a second round of multiplex PCR, after which size selection and purification were carried out. Libraries were sequenced paired-end with 100 bp reads on an Illumina HiSeq2000. From the authors' description of their analysis: SOAPnuke was used to process the raw data, throwing out any read that contained adapters or uncalled bases, had a mean Phred below 15, or lacked an exact constant-primer or identifier match. High-quality paired reads were merged using COPE v1.2.5, and each unique nucleotide sequence was defined as a clonotype. MiTCR v1.1 was used to align clonotypes to the IMGT TRBV, TRBD and TRBJ reference segments. Only V-J combinations with frequency above 0.0001, covering 99.2% of repertoires, were analysed. The TCS score was defined as the ratio of F50 (clonal expansion) to E x V (chaos), calculated using BLOSUM62-based TCRdist between CDR3 peptides within each V-J. Welch's t-statistics and random forest reduced 500 to 650 V-J features to 10 to 15, which were used in a naive Bayes classifier (R e1071). The similarity between thyroid and blood repertoires was quantified using the Morisita-Horn index. The raw public reads went through TCRdb reprocessing: fastp at Q25, MiXCR clone calling, in-frame beta chains kept. Records with the same CDR3 protein are collapsed into one entry carrying the most frequent genes and DNA. TCRdb, not the original authors, processed these V and J calls. Recorded for this sample are over 500,000 distinct CDR3 sequences; 40% to 50% of them occurred a single time. The ten largest clones take up about two fifths of the sample.

Comment on this clonotype: Its specific antigen is unknown. No clone much larger than this one lies a single base away; base qualities are absent.

Points the paper makes about the study in general: Most expanded thyroid clonotypes (frequency above 0.001) were also detected in blood, suggesting blood repertoires may reflect thyroid immune responses. A 13 V-J signature model separated ophthalmopathy from stable hyperthyroidism, with around 90% sensitivity and 81.08% specificity in cross-validation and 80%/75% in testing. In validation, progression to ophthalmopathy was predicted by the model with 70.59% sensitivity and 72.22% specificity, a median of roughly 6.4 months before onset. Sample size was not statistically predetermined, and investigators were not blinded to group allocation.

The chain uses TRBV11-2 and TRBJ1-1; the D gene lacks a confident call. This clonotype was obtained from an adult woman with Graves' disease, either hyperthyroidism or ophthalmopathy (not recorded which). Sequencing used peripheral blood or thyroid tissue (not recorded which). Here the CDR3 is given as CASSPVAKNTEAFF. The nucleotide sequence is given as TGTGCCAGCAGCCCGGTGGCCAAGAACACTGAAGCTTTCTTT.